The source of this T cell receptor beta chain is a study of blood T cells in healthy people across ages. There are 16 residues in the CDR3. The germline CDR1 and CDR2 sequences are SGHDN and FVKESK. J was trimmed by 7 bases and V by 2 bases; bases with no gene match: 14. The use of a sample-barcoded 5' primer and a J-beta primer mix characterized a second PCR of roughly 7 to 11 cycles. MiXCR was run by TCRdb on the 5' RACE reads, yielding one entry per CDR3 protein. Here the sample spans approximately 360,000 distinct CDR3 sequences, about 52% being singletons. The chain recombines TRBV14 with TRBJ2-7, with TRBD1 identical over 7 bases. The sample comprised blood. The TCR was taken from a man between 60 and 70 years old in good health. CDR3 sequence reads: CASSQPARGQLGEQYF. The DNA of the CDR3 is TGTGCCAGCAGCCAACCAGCCCGGGGACAGCTGGGGGAGCAGTACTTC.